This T cell receptor beta chain was observed in a study of identical twins (dated by TCRdb to the mid-2010s). Concerning the study at large: To test whether fetal clonotypes persist, this study deep-sequenced TCR alpha and beta repertoires from monozygotic twins, from unrelated adults of various ages, and from cord blood. Replicate twin experiments were performed at different times using different library preparation protocols to rule out contamination.

Every donor was a healthy Caucasian. Three pairs of female monozygotic twins, all aged about 18 to 29 years, made up the twin cohort. The RNA used for TCR libraries was isolated from peripheral blood mononuclear cells. The V and J ends are trimmed by 5 bases and 3 bases, leaving 17 bases between them. CDR1 is given as SEHNR and CDR2 as FQNEAQ, both from the germline V gene (reference sequence). From cysteine to phenylalanine, the CDR3 is 16 amino acids long. CDR3 DNA is the only sequence kept; it has 48 bases, read in frame from the first base. Comment on this clonotype: This receptor's antigen is unknown. No base qualities exist here, and no much larger clone lies one base off it.

Receptors were amplified or captured by 5' RACE. Sequenced on an Illumina HiSeq 2000. Template switching introduced a universal primer binding site; the final cDNA contained a unique molecular identifier, enabling accurate counting of TCR cDNA molecules. Specific primers in the conserved constant-segment region were used to synthesize first-strand cDNA for the TCR alpha and beta chains. To control for contamination, each cDNA library was double barcoded with a SMART-Mk sample barcode plus Illumina barcodes. TruSeq adapter sequences and Illumina sample barcodes were added in two successive PCR steps. The TCR alpha and beta cDNA libraries were sequenced on the Illumina HiSeq platform using custom primers. Per the original workflow: Raw reads were processed with MiGEC to extract unique molecular identifiers, and MiXCR was used to determine CDR3 positions. Recombination models were inferred per individual with the repgenHMM and IGoR tools using an EM algorithm. Shared clonotypes were analyzed with the tcR package in R, and sharing was normalized by the product of cloneset sizes. To study raw recombination free of thymic and clonal selection effects, out-of-frame nonproductive sequences were analyzed. TCRdb handled the public reads itself, with Q25 trimming in fastp and clone calling in MiXCR, and kept productive beta chains. Identical CDR3 protein sequences are pooled into one entry, listed with their most common genes and DNA. Clone size and V and J calls follow TCRdb, not the original study. Counted in this sample were under 800,000 distinct CDR3 sequences; around 21% of them appeared once. The top ten constitute around 4.4% of the sample.

Overall results and qualifications from the work: Out-of-frame TCR alpha sequences shared between twins showed an excess of low generation-probability sequences compared with coincidental sharing between unrelated individuals. Conclusions relied on cross-sectional statistical analysis, since the same donors could not be followed over many years. In monozygotic twins, recombination models systematically underestimated out-of-frame TCR alpha sharing, but the models matched the sharing seen between unrelated individuals. A weaker excess of twin sharing was found in beta out-of-frame sequences because the signal-to-noise ratio was lowered by fewer shared sequences. Invariant T cells such as MAIT and iNKT could partly confound zero-insertion analyses, though diverse VJ usage argued against this for most clonotypes. Fewer insertions were carried by abundant cord blood beta clonotypes, a similar but weaker trend appeared in young adult naive repertoires, and no such trend appeared in memory repertoires.

These data were also reused for a study on T cells expressing NK-cell markers. In that second paper, the authors write: About 8 donors provided sorted CD3+CD56+NKG2C+, CD3+CD56+NKG2C- and CD3+CD56-NKG2C+ T-cell subsets, whose TCR beta-chain repertoires were profiled. Among the eight sequenced donors, seven were HCMV-seropositive and one was HCMV-seronegative. To restrict sorting to alphabetaTCR-expressing T cells, an anti-gammadeltaTCR antibody was added in several experiments. For five or six donors, the dominant CD3+CD56+NKG2C+ clonotypes were among the top 10 CD8+ clonotypes and accounted for about 1.0-7.0% of CD8+ T cells. Those dominant clonotypes were again the most abundant among CD3+CD56-NKG2C+ cells in a few donors, at roughly 25-65%. It remained unclear whether the expanded NKG2C-expressing T cell clones were specific for HCMV antigens. The eight sequenced donors were randomly selected healthy volunteers, three men and five women. HCMV serostatus was determined by detecting HCMV-specific IgG in serum with a commercial ELISA kit. For more than 5 donors, unsorted PBMC were also used to sequence bulk peripheral blood T-cell repertoires. MIGEC was used to demultiplex reads and group the reads by UMI, and MiTCR was used to assemble and quantify clonotypes. To exclude erroneous sequences, any TCR cDNA sequence not supported by at least two reads was discarded. Downstream repertoire analysis used the tcR package, and clonotypes were matched across fractions by CDR3 nucleotide sequence plus V segment. VDJmatch was used to annotate antigen specificity against VDJdb, with one amino acid substitution in CDR3 allowed.

Sequencing used PBMCs. The chain joins TRBV7-9 to TRBJ2-4; TRBD2 is possibly the D segment (6 matching bases). This TCR was recovered from a woman aged 18-29 years in good health. The nucleotides read TGTGCCAGCAGCCCCCATGGTGGCGGGGACAAAAACATTCAGTACTTC. It is translated as CASSPHGGGDKNIQYF.